This T cell receptor beta chain was identified during a study of long-term antiretroviral therapy in people with HIV. General observations from the study: Spans of CDR3 length were tighter for HIV repertoires than for controls.

Researchers ran immunoSEQ v3.0 at survey level. The protocol was immunoSEQ multiplex PCR, while the TCRdb copy is restricted to in-frame clones and leaves out a portion. The sample records tens of thousands of clones, roughly nine tenths being singletons. On this clone itself: What it binds is unknown.

The source is a man aged 50 to 59 with HIV. This sample comprised unsorted PBMCs, obtained around 5 years before starting antiretroviral therapy.

This CDR3 reads CASSLRTGTTYEQYF. The CDR3 region has the DNA TGTGCCAGCAGCTTACGGACAGGGACGACCTACGAGCAGTACTTC. The rearrangement uses TRBV5-4 and TRBJ2-7; 8 nucleotides match TRBD1. Trimming took 2 bases from V and 2 from J; bases not matched to a gene: 6. This CDR3 is built from 15 residues. In germline, CDR1 is SGHNT, CDR2 YYREEE (reference sequence). The variable domain in full, completed from reference TRBV5-4 and TRBJ2-7, reads ETGVTQSPTHLIKTRGQQVTLRCSSQSGHNTVSWYQQALGQGPQFIFQYYREEENGRGNFPPRFSGLQFPNYSSELNVNALELDDSALYLCASSLRTGTTYEQYFGPGTRLTVT.